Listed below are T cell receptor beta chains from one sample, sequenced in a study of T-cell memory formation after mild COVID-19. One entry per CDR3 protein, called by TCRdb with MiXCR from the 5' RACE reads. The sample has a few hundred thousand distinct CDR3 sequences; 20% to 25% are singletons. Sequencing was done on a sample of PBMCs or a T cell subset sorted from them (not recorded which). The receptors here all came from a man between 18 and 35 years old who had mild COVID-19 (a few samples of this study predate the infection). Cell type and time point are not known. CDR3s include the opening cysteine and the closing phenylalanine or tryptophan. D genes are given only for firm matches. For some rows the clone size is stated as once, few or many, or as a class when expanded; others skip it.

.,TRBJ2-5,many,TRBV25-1,CASKGETQYF,TGTGCCAGCAAAGGAGAGACCCAGTACTTC
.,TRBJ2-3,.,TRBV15,CATSPEGGGGTDTQYF,TGTGCCACCAGTCCCGAGGGGGGGGGCGGTACAGATACGCAGTATTTT
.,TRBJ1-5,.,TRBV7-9,CASSSDWGANQPQHF,TGTGCCAGCAGCTCAGACTGGGGGGCTAACCAGCCCCAGCATTTT
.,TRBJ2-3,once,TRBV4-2,CASSQETPILHTQYF,TGTGCCAGCAGCCAAGAGACCCCGATCCTGCATACGCAGTATTTT
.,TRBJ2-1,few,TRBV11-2,CASSPTWPSSNEQFF,TGTGCCAGCAGCCCTACGTGGCCTAGTTCCAATGAGCAGTTCTTC
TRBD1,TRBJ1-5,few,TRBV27,CASWDRTYQPQHF,TGTGCCAGCTGGGACAGGACCTATCAGCCCCAGCATTTT
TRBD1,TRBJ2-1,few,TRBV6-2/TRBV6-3,CASGTTRGPNEQFF,TGTGCCAGCGGCACTACCAGGGGGCCCAATGAGCAGTTCTTC
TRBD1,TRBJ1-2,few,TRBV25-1,CASRQQGADGYTF,TGTGCCAGCAGGCAACAGGGGGCGGATGGCTACACCTTC
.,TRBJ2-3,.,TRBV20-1,CSARDWRQPSTDTQYF,TGCAGTGCTAGAGATTGGAGACAGCCTAGCACAGATACGCAGTATTTT
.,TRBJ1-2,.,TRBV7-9,CASSFYSDYGYTF,TGTGCCAGCAGCTTTTACAGTGATTATGGCTACACCTTC
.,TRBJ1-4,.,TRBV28,CASSLSGPGSNEKLFF,TGTGCCAGCAGTTTAAGCGGGCCAGGGAGTAATGAAAAACTGTTTTTT
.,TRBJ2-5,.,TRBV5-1,CASSLTGDIQETQYF,TGCGCCAGCAGCCTGACCGGGGACATCCAAGAGACCCAGTACTTC
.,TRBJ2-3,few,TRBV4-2,CASSQWGDTQYF,TGTGCCAGCAGCCAGTGGGGGGATACGCAGTATTTT
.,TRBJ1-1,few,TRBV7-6,CASRGIRAEDTEAFF,TGTGCCAGCAGGGGTATAAGGGCGGAGGACACTGAAGCTTTCTTT
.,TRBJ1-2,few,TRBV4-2,CASSQGGGVDGYTF,TGTGCCAGCAGCCAAGGCGGCGGGGTTGATGGCTACACCTTC
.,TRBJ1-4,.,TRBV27,CASSLFPARNEKLFF,TGTGCCAGCAGTTTATTCCCAGCGCGTAATGAAAAACTGTTTTTT
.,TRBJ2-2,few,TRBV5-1,CASSSNPGTGELFF,TGCGCCAGCAGCTCTAATCCGGGTACCGGGGAGCTGTTTTTT
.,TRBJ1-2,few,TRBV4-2,CASSQDEGWSYGYTF,TGTGCCAGCAGCCAAGATGAAGGGTGGAGCTATGGCTACACCTTC
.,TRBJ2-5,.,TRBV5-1,CASSLAVEETQYF,TGCGCCAGCAGCTTGGCAGTGGAAGAGACCCAGTACTTC
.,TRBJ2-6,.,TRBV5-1,CASSPWGGGGANVLTF,TGCGCCAGCAGCCCCTGGGGGGGCGGTGGGGCCAACGTCCTGACTTTC
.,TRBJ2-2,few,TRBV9,CASSVARASGELFF,TGTGCCAGCAGCGTAGCTAGGGCCAGCGGGGAGCTGTTTTTT
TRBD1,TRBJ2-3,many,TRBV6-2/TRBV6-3,CASRRQGADTQYF,TGTGCCAGCAGAAGACAGGGTGCAGATACGCAGTATTTT
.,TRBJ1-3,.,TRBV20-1,CSARRTSSSGNTIYF,TGCAGTGCTAGACGGACCTCTAGCTCTGGAAACACCATATATTTT
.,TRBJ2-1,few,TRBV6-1,CASSEEIGVGPYNEQFF,TGTGCCAGCAGTGAAGAGATAGGGGTCGGACCCTACAATGAGCAGTTCTTC
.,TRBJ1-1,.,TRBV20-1,CSAMTANTEAFF,TGCAGTGCTATGACAGCGAACACTGAAGCTTTCTTT
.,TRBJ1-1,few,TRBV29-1,CSVERAGEAFF,TGCAGCGTTGAACGGGCGGGTGAAGCTTTCTTT
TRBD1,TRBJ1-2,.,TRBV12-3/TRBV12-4,CASSPGTGVSYTF,TGTGCCAGCAGCCCCGGGACAGGGGTTAGCTACACCTTC
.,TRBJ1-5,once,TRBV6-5,CASRKGRNQPQHF,TGTGCCAGCAGGAAGGGACGCAATCAGCCCCAGCATTTT
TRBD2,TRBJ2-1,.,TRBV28,CASTIGGMGGTYNEQFF,TGTGCCAGCACCATTGGGGGGATGGGGGGGACCTACAATGAGCAGTTCTTC
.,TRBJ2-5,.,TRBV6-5,CASSSTDNQETQYF,TGTGCCAGCAGTTCCACGGACAACCAAGAGACCCAGTACTTC
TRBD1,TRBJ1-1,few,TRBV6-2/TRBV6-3,CASSQDRGILNTEAFF,TGTGCCAGCAGCCAGGACAGGGGAATCCTGAACACTGAAGCTTTCTTT
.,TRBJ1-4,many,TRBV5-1,CASSLSRGDEKLFF,TGCGCCAGCAGCTTGTCCAGGGGAGACGAAAAACTGTTTTTT
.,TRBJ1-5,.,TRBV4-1,CASSQEGGAAPGQPQHF,TGCGCCAGCAGCCAAGAAGGGGGAGCAGCTCCGGGCCAGCCCCAGCATTTT
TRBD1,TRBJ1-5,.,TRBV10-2,CASGQGGQPQHF,TGCGCCAGCGGACAGGGGGGCCAGCCCCAGCATTTT
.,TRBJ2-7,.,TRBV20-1,CSVSRTASSYEQYF,TGCAGTGTTTCCAGGACAGCCAGCTCCTACGAGCAGTACTTC